A selection of T cell receptor beta chains follows, all from one sample in a study of shared clonotypes between healthy human individuals. Only in-frame clones appear in the TCRdb table, and some are missing; sequencing was by immunoSEQ multiplex PCR. The table lists millions of clones, roughly 91% of them singletons, with more than 1.5% in the top ten. Specimen: naive CD8+ T cells from PBMCs. These receptors originate from a man aged 18 to 35 in good health. Some clones in this sample may be carry-over from other donors' samples. Both conserved end residues are part of each CDR3. A D gene is named only where the DNA matches it firmly. Only part of the rows carry a size: once, few, many, or a class if the clone is expanded.

clone_size	v_call	j_call	d_call	cdr3_nt	cdr3_aa
.	TRBV10-3	TRBJ2-1	TRBD2	TGTGCCATCAGTGAGTCAAGGACTAGTAACACCGAGCAGTTCTTC	CAISESRTSNTEQFF
.	TRBV28	TRBJ1-5	.	TGTGCCAGCTCAACAGCTAGCAATCAGCCCCAGCATTTT	CASSTASNQPQHF
.	TRBV5-6	TRBJ1-1	.	TGTGCCAGCAGCTTGGGGGGTAGGAACACTGAAGCTTTCTTT	CASSLGGRNTEAFF
.	TRBV2	TRBJ1-2	.	TGTGCCAGCAGTGAAGGAAGGCCACAGGATGGCTACACCTTC	CASSEGRPQDGYTF
.	TRBV29-1	TRBJ2-1	.	TGCAGCGTTGAAGAAAACGGGAGCTCCTACAATGAGCAGTTCTTC	CSVEENGSSYNEQFF
.	TRBV11-2	TRBJ2-2	TRBD1	TGTGCCAGCAGCCCGCTCACCGGGACAGGGGTCACCGGGGAGCTGTTTTTT	CASSPLTGTGVTGELFF
once	TRBV28	TRBJ2-5	.	TGTGCCAGCAGTTTTTTTTTCCAGAACGAAGAGACCCAGTACTTC	CASSFFFQNEETQYF
.	TRBV27	TRBJ2-3	TRBD1	TGTGCCAGCAGTTTGATTGGGACAGTTACGCAGACAGATACGCAGTATTTT	CASSLIGTVTQTDTQYF
.	TRBV4-1	TRBJ2-3	.	TGCGCCAGCAGCCAGGGGGCGGGCTGGACAGATACGCAGTATTTT	CASSQGAGWTDTQYF
.	TRBV27	TRBJ2-1	TRBD1	TGTGCCAGCAGTTTATTGGCAGGGGGAGATGAGCAGTTCTTC	CASSLLAGGDEQFF
.	TRBV27	TRBJ2-6	.	TGTGCCAGCAGTCAGGGCCCTGGGGCCAACGTCCTGACTTTC	CASSQGPGANVLTF
.	TRBV15	TRBJ1-1	.	TGTGCCACCAGCAGGACCGGGACACACCAAGCTTTCTTT	CATSRTGTHQAFF
.	TRBV27	TRBJ2-1	.	TGTGCCAGCAGTTTACTGGGTAGCGGTAGCTCCTACAATGAGCAGTTCTTC	CASSLLGSGSSYNEQFF
.	TRBV28	TRBJ1-1	TRBD1	TGTGCCAGCAGAAGGGGGCAGGAAGCTTTCTTT	CASRRGQEAFF
.	TRBV4-1	TRBJ2-6	.	TGCGCCAGCGGACTCGCCCCCGATGGTGGGGCCAACGTCCTGACTTTC	CASGLAPDGGANVLTF
.	TRBV14	TRBJ1-1	.	TGTGCCAGCAGCCACCCCCTCGGGTTCGGGGCTTTCTTT	CASSHPLGFGAFF
.	TRBV7-9	TRBJ2-7	.	TGTGCCAGCAGCTTGCCGTCATACCCCCTCTACGAGCAGTACTTC	CASSLPSYPLYEQYF
.	TRBV5-1	TRBJ1-1	TRBD1	TGCGCCAGCAGCTTGGCGTACAGGGGGCCGGATACTGAAGCTTTCTTT	CASSLAYRGPDTEAFF
.	TRBV28	TRBJ2-1	.	TGTGCCAGCAGTTTCAAACGTCTAGGGCTATACAATGAGCAGTTCTTC	CASSFKRLGLYNEQFF
.	TRBV6-4	TRBJ2-1	TRBD2	TGTGCCAGCAGTGACCGGGAGGGCAATGAGCAGTTCTTC	CASSDREGNEQFF
once	TRBV4-3	TRBJ2-7	TRBD1	TGCGCCAGCAGCCAAGATACAGGGGTGGTGTACGAGCAGTACTTC	CASSQDTGVVYEQYF
once	TRBV27	TRBJ1-5	.	TGTGCCAGCAGTTTAACCTCTCCCCAGCATTTT	CASSLTSPQHF
.	TRBV5-1	TRBJ1-1	.	TGCGCCAGCACGGGGGCCGACACTGAAGCTTTCTTT	CASTGADTEAFF
.	TRBV10-3	TRBJ2-1	.	TGTGCCATCAGTGAGCGGGAGTCTAATGAGCAGTTCTTC	CAISERESNEQFF
.	TRBV6-5	TRBJ1-5	TRBD1	TGTGCCAGCAGAAGGACAGGGTGGAGCAATCAGCCCCAGCATTTT	CASRRTGWSNQPQHF
.	TRBV27	TRBJ1-5	TRBD1	TGTGCCAGCAGGACAGGGTGGGGTCAGCCCCAGCATTTT	CASRTGWGQPQHF